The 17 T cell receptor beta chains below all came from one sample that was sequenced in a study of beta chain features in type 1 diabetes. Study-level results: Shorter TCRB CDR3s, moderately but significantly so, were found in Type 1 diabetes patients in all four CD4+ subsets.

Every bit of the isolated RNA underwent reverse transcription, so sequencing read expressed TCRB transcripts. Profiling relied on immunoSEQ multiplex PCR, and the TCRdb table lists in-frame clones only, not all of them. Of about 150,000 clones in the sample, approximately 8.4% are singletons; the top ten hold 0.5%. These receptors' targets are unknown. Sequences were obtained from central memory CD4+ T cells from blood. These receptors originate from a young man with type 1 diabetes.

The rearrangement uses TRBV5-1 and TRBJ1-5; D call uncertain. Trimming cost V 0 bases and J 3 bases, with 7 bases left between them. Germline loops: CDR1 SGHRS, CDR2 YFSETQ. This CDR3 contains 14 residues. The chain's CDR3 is CASSLGEVNQPQHF. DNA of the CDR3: TGCGCCAGCAGCTTGGGCGAGGTCAATCAGCCCCAGCATTTT.

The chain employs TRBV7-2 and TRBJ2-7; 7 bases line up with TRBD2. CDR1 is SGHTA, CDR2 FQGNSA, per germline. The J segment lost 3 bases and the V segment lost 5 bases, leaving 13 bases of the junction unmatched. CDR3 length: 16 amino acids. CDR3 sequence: CASSTKGGRGSYEQYF. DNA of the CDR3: TGTGCCAGCAGCACCAAAGGAGGGAGGGGCAGCTACGAGCAGTACTTC.

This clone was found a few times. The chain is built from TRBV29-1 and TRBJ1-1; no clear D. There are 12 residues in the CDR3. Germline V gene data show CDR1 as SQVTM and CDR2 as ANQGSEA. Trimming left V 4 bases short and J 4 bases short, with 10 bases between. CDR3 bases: TGCAGCGTTGTCGAGACAAGCACTGAAGCTTTCTTT. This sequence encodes CSVVETSTEAFF.

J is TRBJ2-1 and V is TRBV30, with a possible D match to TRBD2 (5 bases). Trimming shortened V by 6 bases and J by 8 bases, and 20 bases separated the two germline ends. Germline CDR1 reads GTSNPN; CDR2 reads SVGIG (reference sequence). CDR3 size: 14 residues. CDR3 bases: TGTGCCTGTACGAACCGGGCCCTAGCCCATGAGCAGTTCTTC. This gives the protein CACTNRALAHEQFF. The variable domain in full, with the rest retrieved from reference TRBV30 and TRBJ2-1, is SQTIHQWPATLVQPVGSPLSLECTVEGTSNPNLYWYRQAAGRGLQLLFYSVGIGQISSEVPQNLSASRPQDRQFILSSKKLLLSDSGFYLCACTNRALAHEQFFGPGTRLTVL.

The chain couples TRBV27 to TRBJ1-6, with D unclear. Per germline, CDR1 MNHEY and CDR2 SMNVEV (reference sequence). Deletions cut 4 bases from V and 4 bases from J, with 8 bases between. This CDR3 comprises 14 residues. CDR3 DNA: TGTGCCAGCAGTTCCGAGACTTATAATTCACCCCTCCACTTT. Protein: CASSSETYNSPLHF.

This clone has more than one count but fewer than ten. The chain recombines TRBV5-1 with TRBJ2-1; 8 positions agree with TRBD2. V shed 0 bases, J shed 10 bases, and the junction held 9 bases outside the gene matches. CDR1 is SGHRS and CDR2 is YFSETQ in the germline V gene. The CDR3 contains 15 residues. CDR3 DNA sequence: TGCGCCAGCAGCTTGGCCTATTTTAGCGGGGCAGAGCAGTTCTTC. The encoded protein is CASSLAYFSGAEQFF.

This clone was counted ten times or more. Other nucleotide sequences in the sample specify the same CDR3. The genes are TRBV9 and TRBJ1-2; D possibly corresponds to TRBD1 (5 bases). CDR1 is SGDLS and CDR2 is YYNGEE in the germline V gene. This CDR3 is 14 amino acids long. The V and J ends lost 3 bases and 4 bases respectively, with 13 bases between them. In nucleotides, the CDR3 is TGTGCCAGCAGCGCGCCGCAGGGTCCCTATGGCTACACCTTC. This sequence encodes CASSAPQGPYGYTF.

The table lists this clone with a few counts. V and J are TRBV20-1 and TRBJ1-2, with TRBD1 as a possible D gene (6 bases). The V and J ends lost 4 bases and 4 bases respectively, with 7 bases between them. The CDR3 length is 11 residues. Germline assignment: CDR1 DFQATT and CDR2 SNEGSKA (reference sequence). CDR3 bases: TGCAGTGCTAAACAGGGCTATGGCTACACCTTC. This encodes CSAKQGYGYTF.

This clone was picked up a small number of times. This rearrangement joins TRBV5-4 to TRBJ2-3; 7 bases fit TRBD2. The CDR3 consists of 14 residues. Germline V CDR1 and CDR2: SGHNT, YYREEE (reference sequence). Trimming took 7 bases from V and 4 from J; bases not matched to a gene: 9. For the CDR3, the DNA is TGTGCCAGCTTGAAAGAGGGAGGGGCAGATACGCAGTATTTT. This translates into CASLKEGGADTQYF.

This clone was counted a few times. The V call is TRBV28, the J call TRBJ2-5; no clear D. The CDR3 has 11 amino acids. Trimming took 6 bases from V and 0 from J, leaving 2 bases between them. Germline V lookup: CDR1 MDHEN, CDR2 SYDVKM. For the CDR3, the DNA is TGTGCCAGCAGCTACCAAGAGACCCAGTACTTC. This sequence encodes CASSYQETQYF.

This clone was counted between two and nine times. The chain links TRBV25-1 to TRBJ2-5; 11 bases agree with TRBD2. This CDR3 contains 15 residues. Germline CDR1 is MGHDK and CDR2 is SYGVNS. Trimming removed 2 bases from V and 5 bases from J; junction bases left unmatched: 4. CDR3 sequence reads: CASSELAGGPETQYF. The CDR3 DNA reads TGTGCCAGCAGTGAACTAGCGGGGGGCCCCGAGACCCAGTACTTC.

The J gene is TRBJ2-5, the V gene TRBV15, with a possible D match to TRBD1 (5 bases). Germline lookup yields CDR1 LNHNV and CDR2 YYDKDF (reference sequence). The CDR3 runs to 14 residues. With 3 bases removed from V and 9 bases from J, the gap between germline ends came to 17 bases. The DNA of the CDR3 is TGTGCCACCAGCAGGGTAGCAGGGTCTAGGGCCCAGTACTTC. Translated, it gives CATSRVAGSRAQYF.

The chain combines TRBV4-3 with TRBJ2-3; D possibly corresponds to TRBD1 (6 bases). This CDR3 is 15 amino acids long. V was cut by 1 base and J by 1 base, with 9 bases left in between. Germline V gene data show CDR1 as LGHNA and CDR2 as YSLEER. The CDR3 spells CASSQAGDGTDTQYF. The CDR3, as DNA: TGCGCCAGCAGCCAAGCAGGGGACGGCACAGATACGCAGTATTTT.

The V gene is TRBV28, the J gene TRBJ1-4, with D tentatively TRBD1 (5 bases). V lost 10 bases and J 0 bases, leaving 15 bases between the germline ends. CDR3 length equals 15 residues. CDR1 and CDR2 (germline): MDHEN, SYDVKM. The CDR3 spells CATLDRRTTNEKLFF. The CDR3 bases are TGTGCCACCCTTGACAGAAGAACAACTAATGAAAAACTGTTTTTT.

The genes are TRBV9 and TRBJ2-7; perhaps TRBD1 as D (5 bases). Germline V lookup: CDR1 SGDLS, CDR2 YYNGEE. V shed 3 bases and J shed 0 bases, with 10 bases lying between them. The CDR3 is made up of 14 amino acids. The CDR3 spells CASSGTSLSYEQYF. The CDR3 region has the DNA TGTGCCAGCAGCGGGACATCCCTCTCCTACGAGCAGTACTTC. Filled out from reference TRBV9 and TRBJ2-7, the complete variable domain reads DSGVTQTPKHLITATGQRVTLRCSPRSGDLSVYWYQQSLDQGLQFLIQYYNGEERAKGNILERFSAQQFPDLHSELNLSSLELGDSALYFCASSGTSLSYEQYFGPGTRLTVT.

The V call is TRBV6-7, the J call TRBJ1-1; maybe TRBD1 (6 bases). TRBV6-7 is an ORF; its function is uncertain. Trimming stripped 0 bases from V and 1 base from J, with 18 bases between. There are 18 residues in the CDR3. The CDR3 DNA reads TGTGCCAGCAGTTACTCGGCGGCAGGGGTCACGCCGAACACTGAAGCTTTCTTT. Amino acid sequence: CASSYSAAGVTPNTEAFF.

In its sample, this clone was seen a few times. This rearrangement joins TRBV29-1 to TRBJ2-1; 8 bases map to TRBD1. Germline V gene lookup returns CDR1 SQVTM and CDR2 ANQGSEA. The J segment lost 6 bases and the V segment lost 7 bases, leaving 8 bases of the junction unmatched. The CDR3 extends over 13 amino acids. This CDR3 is CSAGGTGPNEQFF. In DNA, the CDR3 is TGCAGCGCCGGTGGGACAGGTCCCAATGAGCAGTTCTTC.